Following are 22 T cell receptor beta chains from one sample sequenced in a study of shared clonotypes between healthy human individuals. Method: immunoSEQ multiplex PCR; TCRdb's copy keeps in-frame clones and lacks some. The sample has approximately 710,000 clones; about 92% are singletons. Sequencing was performed on memory CD8+ T cells from PBMCs. Subset of the sample: CD45RO+ cells pooled with CCR7-negative TemRA cells. The receptors were gathered from a man aged 18 to 29 in good health. Some clones in this sample may be carry-over from other donors' samples.

For the CDR3, the DNA is TGCGCCAGCAGCCAAGAATGGGGACGGGGCTACGAGCAGTACTTC. Its protein product is CASSQEWGRGYEQYF. The chain uses TRBV4-1 and TRBJ2-7, with D perhaps TRBD1 or TRBD2 (5 bases each). The CDR3 covers 15 residues. Germline V gene sequence: CDR1 MGHRA, CDR2 YSYEKL. Trimming cost V 0 bases and J 3 bases, with 12 bases left between them.

Turning to this clone: Additional DNA sequences in this sample encode the identical CDR3. V gene TRBV11-2 combines with J gene TRBJ2-7; no firm D call. Trimming took off 0 bases at V and 1 base at J, with 4 bases between the two ends. The CDR3 is 13 residues long. Germline loops: CDR1 SGHAT, CDR2 FQNNGV. Written as DNA, the CDR3 is TGTGCCAGCAGCTTAGACTCATCCTACGAGCAGTACTTC. The encoded protein is CASSLDSSYEQYF.

The V call is TRBV15, the J call TRBJ2-7; unclear D gene. In germline, CDR1 is LNHNV, CDR2 YYDKDF (reference sequence). The CDR3 consists of 15 residues. V lost 4 bases and J 6 bases, leaving 19 bases between the germline ends. The CDR3 nucleotides are TGTGCCACCAGCACCGCCGGAGCTTATTACGGCGAGCAGTACTTC. Protein: CATSTAGAYYGEQYF.

V is TRBV6-1 and J is TRBJ1-5; no firm D call. The CDR3 is 16 residues long. Germline CDR1 MNHNS, CDR2 SASEGT. V shed 3 bases and J shed 0 bases, with 12 bases lying between them. The CDR3 is CASSDGVSDSNQPQHF. Here the CDR3 DNA reads TGTGCCAGCAGTGACGGGGTAAGCGATAGCAATCAGCCCCAGCATTTT.

This clone was picked up one time. V and J are TRBV5-1 and TRBJ2-7, with D maybe TRBD1 (6 bases). Per the germline V gene, CDR1 is SGHRS and CDR2 is YFSETQ. Trimming left V 4 bases short and J 2 bases short, with 10 bases between. The CDR3 contains 13 residues. The CDR3 nucleotides are TGCGCCAGCAGCCACGGACAGACCTACGAGCAGTACTTC. This gives the protein CASSHGQTYEQYF.

The chain joins TRBV29-1 to TRBJ2-7; TRBD1 matches 7 bases. Germline V gene lookup returns CDR1 SQVTM and CDR2 ANQGSEA. V lost 4 bases to trimming and J lost 4 bases; unmatched junction nucleotides: 10. The CDR3 has 14 residues. This CDR3 is CSVVTYEGAYEQYF. The CDR3 region has the DNA TGCAGCGTTGTTACTTACGAGGGGGCTTACGAGCAGTACTTC.

The rearrangement joins TRBV27 to TRBJ2-7; D is unresolved. The CDR3 is made up of 14 amino acids. Germline CDR1 reads MNHEY; CDR2 reads SMNVEV (reference sequence). Trimming removed 5 bases at V and 0 bases at J, with 11 bases between. CDR3 DNA sequence: TGTGCCAGCAGTATTAGACTGAGCTCCTACGAGCAGTACTTC. Protein product: CASSIRLSSYEQYF.

V and J are TRBV28 and TRBJ2-5, with 8 bases that match TRBD2. Near its end, the DNA agrees better with TRBJ2-7, so the J call may be wrong. CDR3 length: 16 amino acids. The germline CDR1 and CDR2 sequences are MDHEN and SYDVKM. Here the CDR3 reads CASSHTREGDAYEQYF. CDR3 DNA: TGTGCCAGCAGCCATACCCGGGAGGGGGACGCCTACGAGCAGTACTTC.

V usage is TRBV11-1 and J usage is TRBJ2-7; D uncertain. Germline lookup yields CDR1 SGHAT and CDR2 FQDESV (reference sequence). This CDR3 is 13 amino acids long. The ends were cut back, 3 bases at V and 0 bases at J, with 6 bases in the middle. In DNA, the CDR3 is TGTGCCAGCAGCTTCGGGTTCTCCTACGAGCAGTACTTC. Translating gives CASSFGFSYEQYF.

This chain connects TRBV27 to TRBJ2-1; D uncertain. The ends were cut back, 10 bases at V and 9 bases at J, with 13 bases in the middle. Germline loops: CDR1 MNHEY, CDR2 SMNVEV (reference sequence). This CDR3 contains 11 residues. This chain's CDR3 is CAIGPGVEQFF. In nucleotides, the CDR3 is TGTGCCATAGGGCCTGGGGTTGAGCAGTTCTTC.

This sequence joins TRBV4-2 and TRBJ1-1; perhaps TRBD1 as D (6 bases). This CDR3 comprises 17 residues. Trimming cost V 0 bases and J 4 bases, with 18 bases left between them. Per germline, CDR1 LGHNA and CDR2 YNFKEQ. The CDR3 loop reads CASSQEGAGAEGTEAFF. The CDR3 nucleotides are TGTGCCAGCAGCCAAGAGGGGGCGGGGGCGGAGGGCACTGAAGCTTTCTTT.

The rearrangement uses TRBV15 and TRBJ2-3, with TRBD2 identical over 7 bases. Germline CDR1 reads LNHNV; CDR2 reads YYDKDF (reference sequence). V lost 5 bases and J lost 1; bases outside the gene matches: 6. This CDR3 has 15 residues. The CDR3: CATSPSGTGTDTQYF. The CDR3 nucleotides are TGTGCCACCAGCCCGAGCGGGACCGGCACAGATACGCAGTATTTT.

This sequence joins TRBV27 and TRBJ1-6, with no clear D. The germline V gene has CDR1 MNHEY and CDR2 SMNVEV (reference sequence). V lost 3 bases to trimming and J lost 10 bases, with 10 bases between them. CDR3 length equals 13 residues. CDR3 bases: TGTGCCAGCAGTTTTTTTTATAGCTCACCCCTCCACTTT. Its protein is CASSFFYSSPLHF.

This chain links TRBV19 with TRBJ1-2; 10 bases line up with TRBD1. Looked up from germline, CDR1 is LNHDA and CDR2 is SQIVND (reference sequence). CDR3 length: 14 residues. With V trimmed by 3 bases and J by 10 bases, 8 bases remained unmatched. The CDR3 reads CASSIWDRGSPYTF. The CDR3 nucleotides read TGTGCCAGTAGTATCTGGGACAGGGGATCCCCCTACACCTTC.

This chain links TRBV7-6 with TRBJ2-5; a weak D match, TRBD1 (6 bases). The V gene lost 0 bases and the J gene lost 1 base, with 12 bases spanning the gap. In germline, CDR1 is SGHVS, CDR2 FNYEAQ. The CDR3 runs to 16 residues. CDR3 region: CASSLARGVFQETQYF. In DNA, the CDR3 is TGTGCCAGCAGCTTAGCCAGGGGTGTCTTCCAAGAGACCCAGTACTTC.

The CDR3 DNA sequence: TGTGCCAGCAGCTCACTGGCTAGCGGTCTGTACCAAGAGACCCAGTACTTC. Protein: CASSSLASGLYQETQYF. The chain recombines TRBV7-9 with TRBJ2-5; 7 bases agree with TRBD2. CDR1 SEHNR and CDR2 FQNEAQ come from the germline V gene (reference sequence). Trimming took 4 bases from V and 0 from J; bases not matched to a gene: 11. There are 17 residues in the CDR3.

The genes are TRBV7-3 and TRBJ2-7, with D unclear. Per the germline V gene, CDR1 is SGHTA and CDR2 is FQGTGA. The CDR3 loop spans 13 amino acids. Deletions cut 3 bases from V and 0 bases from J, with 6 bases between. The CDR3 region is CASSFGASYEQYF. As DNA, the CDR3 is TGTGCCAGCAGCTTTGGCGCCTCCTACGAGCAGTACTTC.

The rearrangement uses TRBV10-3 and TRBJ2-7, with D possibly being TRBD1 or TRBD2 (5 bases each). V dropped 2 bases and J dropped 2 bases, with 22 bases sitting between them. The CDR3 extends over 18 amino acids. CDR1 and CDR2 (germline): ENHRY, SYGVKD. For the CDR3, the DNA is TGTGCCATCAGTGAGCCCAGAGGGCAGGGTACACGCCCCTACGAGCAGTACTTC. This encodes CAISEPRGQGTRPYEQYF.

The V call is TRBV7-6, the J call TRBJ2-7; no firm D call. Germline CDR1 and CDR2: SGHVS and FNYEAQ. The CDR3 spans 15 residues. The V and J ends lost 5 bases and 2 bases respectively, with 16 bases between them. As DNA, the CDR3 is TGTGCCAGCAGCCCCCTCCTCCAGACCACCTACGAGCAGTACTTC. Its protein is CASSPLLQTTYEQYF.

Notes on this clone: The junction does not match germline at one end; this may be a read error. Written as DNA, the CDR3 is TGTACCAGCAGCTTAGGCCTGGCGGGAGGGCTATACAATGAGCAGTTCTTC. Translated, it gives CTSSLGLAGGLYNEQFF. The chain recombines TRBV7-6 with TRBJ2-1; TRBD2 matches at 9 bases. The CDR3 consists of 17 residues. Per the germline V gene, CDR1 is SGHVS and CDR2 is FNYEAQ.

The gene calls are TRBV14 and TRBJ1-1; D ambiguous. Germline CDR1 is SGHDN and CDR2 is FVKESK. The V gene lost 0 bases and the J gene lost 5 bases, with 7 bases spanning the gap. The CDR3 covers 13 residues. The DNA for the CDR3 is TGTGCCAGCAGCCAAGACAGGAGGACTGAAGCTTTCTTT. Protein sequence: CASSQDRRTEAFF.

The chain carries TRBV6-6 and TRBJ2-1; D unresolved. CDR1 and CDR2 from the germline V gene are MNHNY and SVGAGI (reference sequence). The CDR3 spans 15 residues. V lost 0 bases and J lost 9, with 15 bases in between. CDR3: CASSYSIMPDSEQFF. In DNA form, the CDR3 reads TGTGCCAGCAGTTACTCGATTATGCCAGATAGTGAGCAGTTCTTC.